A single sample gave rise to the 21 T cell receptor beta chains below, sequenced in a study of blood T cell repertoires in COVID-19 (dated by TCRdb to about 2020). Libraries were constructed by the immunoSEQ multiplex PCR assay. In TCRdb, the immuneACCESS table is reduced to in-frame sequences with V and J assigned. These tables do not hold every clone; where another copy was compared, an unresolved V gene accounts for under half, and the others remain unexplained. The sample has 110,000 to 150,000 clones on record, around 89% of them singletons. Of the sample, roughly 2.9% is held by the ten largest clones. The sequencing sample was made of peripheral blood. The receptors shown here come from a man aged 55-75 years with active or convalescent COVID-19.

This chain uses TRBV5-4 with TRBJ2-3; the D gene is possibly TRBD1 (5 bases). Germline CDR1 reads SGHNT; CDR2 reads YYREEE (reference sequence). V was trimmed by 2 bases and J by 3 bases, leaving 16 bases between them. This CDR3 spans 16 amino acids. CDR3 nucleotide sequence: TGTGCCAGCAGCTTTTTAAGGGGCGGTGGGACAGATACGCAGTATTTT. Protein: CASSFLRGGGTDTQYF.

The V gene is TRBV5-4, the J gene TRBJ1-4; a weak D match, TRBD1 (5 bases). Trimming pared 4 bases from V and 0 bases from J, leaving 10 bases between. Germline-derived CDR1 and CDR2 are SGHNT and YYREEE (reference sequence). The length of the CDR3 is 15 residues. Here the CDR3 DNA reads TGTGCCAGCAGCCCGGGGGGTGCAACTAATGAAAAACTGTTTTTT. Translation: CASSPGGATNEKLFF.

This clone was seen a single time. J is TRBJ2-5 and V is TRBV7-8; D unresolved. CDR3 length equals 16 residues. Trimming shortened V by 1 base and J by 3 bases, and 15 bases separated the two germline ends. Per the germline V gene, CDR1 is SGHVS and CDR2 is FQNEAQ. CDR3 in amino acids: CASSLVARPMKETQYF. CDR3 in DNA: TGTGCCAGCAGCTTAGTGGCCAGGCCTATGAAAGAGACCCAGTACTTC.

V gene TRBV2 combines with J gene TRBJ1-2, with D unresolved. V lost 5 bases to trimming and J lost 5 bases, with 12 bases between them. Germline values: CDR1 SNHLY, CDR2 FYNNEI. The CDR3 has 13 amino acids. Written as DNA, the CDR3 is TGTGCCAGCAGTAGTACAGAGAGATATGGCTACACCTTC. Translation: CASSSTERYGYTF.

This clone came up a few times. V is TRBV3-1 (or the pseudogene TRBV3-2) and J is TRBJ1-2; perhaps TRBD1 as D (5 bases). Germline V CDR1 and CDR2: LGHDT, YNNKEL (reference sequence). Between the trimmed V and J ends, which lost 6 bases and 8 bases, there was a span of 19 bases. This CDR3 contains 14 residues. In DNA form, the CDR3 reads TGTGCCAGCAGTGACCTCCAGGGCGTCGGGGGCTACACCTTC. The encoded protein is CASSDLQGVGGYTF.

The chain couples TRBV20-1 to TRBJ2-3; 10 bases match TRBD1. Germline-derived CDR1 and CDR2 are DFQATT and SNEGSKA (reference sequence). The CDR3 is 11 residues long. Trimming at V came to 5 bases and at J to 14 bases, leaving 7 bases not matched to a gene. DNA for the CDR3: TGCAGTGCTGAGGACAGGGGGGCAGGGTATTTT. It translates to CSAEDRGAGYF.

This clone was observed a few times. This chain connects TRBV2 to TRBJ1-2; perhaps TRBD1 as D (6 bases). This CDR3 is built from 14 residues. Trimming stripped 6 bases from V and 4 bases from J, with 15 bases between. Germline V gene sequence: CDR1 SNHLY, CDR2 FYNNEI. CDR3 loop: CASRSQGDRYGYTF. The CDR3 DNA reads TGTGCCAGCAGATCACAGGGCGACCGCTATGGCTACACCTTC. Together with reference TRBV2 and TRBJ1-2, the CDR3 gives the full variable domain: EPEVTQTPSHQVTQMGQEVILRCVPISNHLYFYWYRQILGQKVEFLVSFYNNEISEKSEIFDDQFSVERPDGSNFTLKIRSTKLEDSAMYFCASRSQGDRYGYTFGSGTRLTVV.

This chain connects TRBV14 to TRBJ2-5; TRBD2 matches at 14 bases. From germline, CDR1 is SGHDN and CDR2 FVKESK. Trimming cost V 4 bases and J 5 bases; bases outside gene matches: 3. The CDR3 covers 15 residues. The CDR3 here is CASSRWTSGGETQYF. The CDR3 DNA sequence: TGTGCCAGCAGCCGTTGGACTAGCGGGGGGGAGACCCAGTACTTC.

This rearrangement joins TRBV7-9 to TRBJ2-7; 11 nucleotides line up with TRBD2. CDR3 size: 15 residues. Germline V lookup: CDR1 SEHNR, CDR2 FQNEAQ (reference sequence). The trim removed 5 bases at V and 3 bases at J, leaving 6 bases unmatched. This CDR3 reads CASSTTSGSDYEQYF. The CDR3 DNA follows: TGTGCCAGCAGCACCACTAGCGGGAGTGACTACGAGCAGTACTTC.

The chain recombines TRBV6-5 with TRBJ2-7; 8 bases line up with TRBD2. The CDR3 has 14 residues. Losses at the gene ends were 4 bases for V and 2 bases for J; bases not matched to a gene: 4. Germline CDR1 and CDR2: MNHEY and SVGAGI. The CDR3 spells CASSSTSEPYEQYF. DNA for the CDR3: TGTGCCAGCAGTTCGACTAGCGAACCCTACGAGCAGTACTTC.

This clone was recorded a few times. The chain carries TRBV19 and TRBJ2-5, with TRBD2 matching over 11 bases. This CDR3 is 16 amino acids long. Germline V gene sequence: CDR1 LNHDA, CDR2 SQIVND (reference sequence). V shed 5 bases, J shed 3 bases, and the junction held 8 bases outside the gene matches. CDR3 in DNA: TGTGCCAGTAGTTCCGGGACTAGCGGTAGAGAAGAGACCCAGTACTTC. It specifies CASSSGTSGREETQYF.

Comment on this clone: The DNA is left out, because the CDR3 cannot be placed on it with certainty; the CDR3 is given as TCRdb lists it. The chain carries TRBV5-1 and TRBJ2-1; the D call of TRBD2 is as the table states it, not checked on the DNA. The CDR3 is made up of 11 amino acids, end residues included. CDR1 is SGHRS, CDR2 YFSETQ, per germline. CDR3 region: CASSSSVEQFF.

This clone was counted once. The chain links TRBV4-1 to TRBJ2-7; TRBD1 matches at 9 bases. The V gene end was trimmed by 1 base and the J gene end by 4 bases; junction bases not matched to a gene: 2. The germline gives CDR1 MGHRA, CDR2 YSYEKL. CDR3 length equals 14 residues. CDR3 nucleotides: TGCGCCAGCAGCCAAGCGGGACAGGGTTACGAGCAGTACTTC. It specifies CASSQAGQGYEQYF.

The V call is TRBV4-1, the J call TRBJ2-7; D unclear. CDR3 length equals 18 residues. The V and J ends lost 0 bases and 3 bases respectively, with 21 bases between them. In germline, CDR1 is MGHRA, CDR2 YSYEKL. CDR3 loop: CASSQEVPPLRVDYEQYF. The CDR3 DNA sequence: TGCGCCAGCAGCCAAGAGGTGCCCCCCCTTCGGGTGGACTACGAGCAGTACTTC.

The chain has TRBV24-1 and TRBJ2-1, with 9 bases aligning to TRBD1. V lost 3 bases, J lost 6 bases, and 8 bases stayed unmatched. CDR1 is KGHDR, CDR2 SFDVKD, per germline. The CDR3 is 16 amino acids. The CDR3 sequence: CATSDGQGMGSNEQFF. In nucleotides, the CDR3 is TGTGCCACCAGTGATGGACAGGGGATGGGGTCCAATGAGCAGTTCTTC.

V is TRBV28 and J is TRBJ2-7, with 11 bases matching TRBD2. There are 18 residues in the CDR3. The germline gives CDR1 MDHEN, CDR2 SYDVKM. Trimming cost V 8 bases and J 2 bases; bases outside gene matches: 17. The CDR3 reads CASFPLPGLADIPYEQYF. DNA for the CDR3: TGTGCCAGCTTCCCGCTCCCGGGACTAGCGGACATTCCCTACGAGCAGTACTTC.

V is TRBV5-1 and J is TRBJ1-2; tentative D call: TRBD1 (5 bases). CDR3 length: 13 residues. Looked up from germline, CDR1 is SGHRS and CDR2 is YFSETQ. V gave up 0 bases and J gave up 7 bases, with 10 bases separating them. This CDR3 reads CASSLATAFGYTF. The CDR3 DNA reads as TGCGCCAGCAGCTTGGCGACAGCCTTTGGCTACACCTTC.

The chain combines TRBV7-2 with TRBJ2-3, with a tentative D call TRBD1 (6 bases). The V gene's germline CDR1 is SGHTA and CDR2 FQGNSA. The CDR3 consists of 14 residues. V lost 1 base and J 6 bases, leaving 11 bases between the germline ends. CDR3 sequence reads: CASSLVSTGDTQYF. CDR3 DNA sequence: TGTGCCAGCAGCTTAGTTTCCACAGGGGATACGCAGTATTTT.

The chain is built from TRBV19 and TRBJ2-1, with 9 bases matching TRBD2. CDR1 is LNHDA, CDR2 SQIVND, per germline (reference sequence). The V segment lost 4 bases and the J segment 9 bases; nucleotides outside the gene matches: 16. The CDR3 covers 17 residues. CDR3 nucleotide sequence: TGTGCCAGTAGTAGGGTCGGGGGAATAGCGGGAGACGGTGAGCAGTTCTTC. Translated: CASSRVGGIAGDGEQFF.

The V gene is TRBV7-3, the J gene TRBJ2-1, with D tentatively TRBD1 (5 bases). The CDR3 runs to 14 residues. Germline CDR1 SGHTA, CDR2 FQGTGA. V lost 0 bases, J lost 6 bases, and 9 bases lay in between. The CDR3 spells CASSLTRVGNEQFF. Written as DNA, the CDR3 is TGTGCCAGCAGCTTAACCAGGGTTGGCAATGAGCAGTTCTTC.

The chain has TRBV5-1 and TRBJ1-1, with 10 bases fitting TRBD1. Germline assignment: CDR1 SGHRS and CDR2 YFSETQ. V shed 1 base and J 4 bases; nucleotides not matched to a gene: 13. The CDR3 spans 18 residues. CDR3 sequence: CASSLIPTGQGLGTEAFF. The CDR3 DNA is TGCGCCAGCAGCTTGATCCCCACGGGACAGGGGTTAGGCACTGAAGCTTTCTTT.